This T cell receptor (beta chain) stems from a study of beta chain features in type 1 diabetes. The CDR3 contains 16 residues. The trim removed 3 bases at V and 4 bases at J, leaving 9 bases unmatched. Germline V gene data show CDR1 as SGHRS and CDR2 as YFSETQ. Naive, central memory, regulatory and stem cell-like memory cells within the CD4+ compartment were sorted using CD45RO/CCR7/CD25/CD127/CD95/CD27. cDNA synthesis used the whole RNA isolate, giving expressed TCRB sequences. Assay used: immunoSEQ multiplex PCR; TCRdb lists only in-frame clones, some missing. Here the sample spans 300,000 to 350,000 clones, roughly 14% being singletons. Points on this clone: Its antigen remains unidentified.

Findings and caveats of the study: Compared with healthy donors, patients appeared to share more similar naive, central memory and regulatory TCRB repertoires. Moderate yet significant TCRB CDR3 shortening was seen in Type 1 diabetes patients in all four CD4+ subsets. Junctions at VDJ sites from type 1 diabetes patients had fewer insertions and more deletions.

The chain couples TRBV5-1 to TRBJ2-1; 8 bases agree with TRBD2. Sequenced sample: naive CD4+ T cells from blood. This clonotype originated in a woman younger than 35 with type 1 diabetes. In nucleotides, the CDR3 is TGCGCCAGCAGCTCCCCCGGGGGGGCAGGGTACAATGAGCAGTTCTTC. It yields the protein CASSSPGGAGYNEQFF.